Below are 29 T cell receptor beta chains sequenced from a single sample in a study of blood T cells in healthy people across ages. A sample-barcoded 5' primer and a J-beta primer mix were used in a second PCR of about 7 to 12 cycles. TCRdb used MiXCR to reprocess the 5' RACE reads, holding one entry per CDR3 protein. The table records 1.5 million to 2 million distinct CDR3 sequences, about 39% of them present only once. The sequenced sample consisted of blood. These receptors were obtained from a human donor in good health.

This chain links TRBV7-8 with TRBJ2-3, with D possibly being TRBD1 or TRBD2 (5 bases each). V gave up 0 bases and J gave up 4 bases, with 8 bases separating them. The CDR3 totals 14 residues. From germline, CDR1 is SGHVS and CDR2 FQNEAQ. The CDR3 DNA sequence: TGTGCCAGCAGCTTAGCGAGGGGCCCAGATACGCAGTATTTT. This sequence encodes CASSLARGPDTQYF.

This chain links TRBV28 with TRBJ2-5, with 10 nucleotides matching TRBD1. Germline lookup yields CDR1 MDHEN and CDR2 SYDVKM. This CDR3 spans 13 amino acids. Losses at the gene ends were 6 bases for V and 4 bases for J; bases not matched to a gene: 2. The CDR3 loop reads CASRTGGVETQYF. DNA of the CDR3: TGTGCCAGCAGGACAGGGGGCGTAGAGACCCAGTACTTC.

The chain carries TRBV6-2 or TRBV6-3 and TRBJ2-7; D uncertain. Germline-derived CDR1 and CDR2 are MNHEY and SVGEGT. The CDR3 contains 13 residues. The ends were cut back, 1 base at V and 7 bases at J, with 11 bases in the middle. This chain's CDR3 is CASSYFETNEQYF. As DNA, the CDR3 is TGTGCCAGCAGTTACTTCGAGACCAATGAGCAGTACTTC.

This chain uses TRBV7-3 with TRBJ2-3; TRBD1 is a possible D gene (6 bases). Germline CDR1 reads SGHTA; CDR2 reads FQGTGA. This CDR3 is built from 16 residues. Trimming pared 1 base from V and 3 bases from J, leaving 14 bases between. CDR3 amino acids: CASSLIHAGVTDTQYF. The CDR3 coding sequence is TGTGCCAGCAGCTTAATACATGCAGGGGTGACAGATACGCAGTATTTT.

This chain links TRBV27 with TRBJ2-3; TRBD2 matches at 7 bases. Germline CDR1 and CDR2: MNHEY and SMNVEV (reference sequence). V shed 10 bases, J shed 3 bases, and the junction held 4 bases outside the gene matches. The length of the CDR3 is 12 residues. For the CDR3, the DNA is TGTGCCACCCGGGGGGAGACAGATACGCAGTATTTT. Protein sequence: CATRGETDTQYF.

V is TRBV9 and J is TRBJ1-2; maybe TRBD1 (5 bases). CDR1 is SGDLS and CDR2 is YYNGEE in the germline V gene. This CDR3 is 14 amino acids long. V was shortened by 3 bases and J by 4 bases, with 13 bases between the two germline ends. The CDR3 coding sequence is TGTGCCAGCAGCGGGCACCGGGGCACCTATGGCTACACCTTC. Its protein is CASSGHRGTYGYTF.

The chain has TRBV7-2 and TRBJ2-3, with D tentatively TRBD2 (5 bases). The ends were cut back, 3 bases at V and 5 bases at J, with 9 bases in the middle. Germline CDR1 SGHTA, CDR2 FQGNSA. The CDR3 sequence is 13 residues long. For the CDR3, the DNA is TGTGCCAGCAGCTTTGACTACCGAGATACGCAGTATTTT. Translation gives CASSFDYRDTQYF.

The chain joins TRBV4-1 to TRBJ2-7; D unresolved. This CDR3 has 14 amino acids. The germline V gene encodes CDR1 MGHRA and CDR2 YSYEKL. V was pared by 3 bases and J by 2 bases, with 11 bases between. In nucleotides, the CDR3 is TGCGCCAGCAGCCAGGGTTCTCTAGCCTACGAGCAGTACTTC. Translation gives CASSQGSLAYEQYF.

The chain is built from TRBV12-3 or TRBV12-4 and TRBJ1-2; 7 bases are shared with TRBD1. The CDR3 is 16 amino acids. V trimming: 6 bases; J trimming: 2 bases; junction bases outside the gene matches: 12. Written as DNA, the CDR3 is TGTGCCAGCAGGGGACAGTCCGCAAAATTAAACTATGGCTACACCTTC. It encodes CASRGQSAKLNYGYTF.

The genes are TRBV29-1 and TRBJ1-2, with a possible D match to TRBD1 (5 bases). The CDR3 is 11 residues long. From germline, CDR1 is SQVTM and CDR2 ANQGSEA. Trimming pared 6 bases from V and 7 bases from J, leaving 12 bases between. This chain's CDR3 is CSVNGGGGYTF. The DNA of the CDR3 is TGCAGCGTCAACGGTGGGGGTGGCTACACCTTC.

This clonotype was counted only a few times. The V gene is TRBV4-3, the J gene TRBJ2-1; 8 nucleotides agree with TRBD2. Germline V gene data show CDR1 as LGHNA and CDR2 as YSLEER. The CDR3 is 17 amino acids. The trim removed 0 bases at V and 2 bases at J, leaving 6 bases unmatched. CDR3 DNA sequence: TGCGCCAGCAGCCAAGATGTCGGAGCGGGGGCCTACAATGAGCAGTTCTTC. Protein sequence: CASSQDVGAGAYNEQFF.

CDR3 in amino acids: CASSYGTSGGGADTQYF. The CDR3, as DNA: TGTGCCAGCAGTTACGGGACTAGCGGGGGGGGCGCAGATACGCAGTATTTT. J is TRBJ2-3 and V is TRBV6-2 or TRBV6-3, with 16 bases lining up with TRBD2. J was trimmed by 4 bases and V by 2 bases; bases with no gene match: 3. Germline V CDR1 and CDR2: MNHEY, SVGEGT. The CDR3 is 17 amino acids.

The sample holds a few counts of this clonotype. This chain uses TRBV2 with TRBJ2-3, with 15 nucleotides matching TRBD2. The CDR3 is made up of 15 amino acids. With V trimmed by 6 bases and J by 3 bases, 1 base remained unmatched. Germline lookup yields CDR1 SNHLY and CDR2 FYNNEI. The CDR3 sequence: CASSGTSGRTDTQYF. The CDR3 nucleotides read TGTGCCAGCAGCGGGACTAGCGGGAGGACAGATACGCAGTATTTT.

In this sample, this clonotype turned up a few times. The V and J genes are TRBV7-2 and TRBJ2-7, with D possibly TRBD1 on 5 matching bases. Trimming pared 4 bases from V and 4 bases from J, leaving 8 bases between. Germline CDR1 SGHTA, CDR2 FQGNSA. There are 12 residues in the CDR3. The CDR3 region has the DNA TGTGCCAGCAGCTCGGACAAGTACGAGCAGTACTTC. Residues: CASSSDKYEQYF.

This chain uses TRBV12-3 or TRBV12-4 with TRBJ2-1; D is ambiguous. The CDR3 contains 12 residues. The V gene lost 1 base and the J gene lost 14 bases, with 12 bases spanning the gap. The CDR3 sequence: CASSLGDPAEFF. The DNA of the CDR3 is TGTGCCAGCAGTTTAGGAGATCCCGCGGAGTTCTTC.

This clonotype was counted only a few times. The V and J genes are TRBV4-3 and TRBJ2-3; D could derive from TRBD1 or TRBD2 (5 bases each). V lost 3 bases to trimming and J lost 0 bases, with 13 bases between them. Germline values: CDR1 LGHNA, CDR2 YSLEER. This CDR3 is built from 16 residues. The CDR3 DNA reads TGCGCCAGCAGCCAGAGCCCGGGGCCTAGCACAGATACGCAGTATTTT. This encodes CASSQSPGPSTDTQYF.

The rearrangement links TRBV15 to TRBJ2-1; 8 bases are shared with TRBD2. Looked up from germline, CDR1 is LNHNV and CDR2 is YYDKDF (reference sequence). CDR3 length: 15 amino acids. The V and J ends lost 5 bases and 3 bases, in that order; junction bases with no gene match: 6. In DNA, the CDR3 is TGTGCCACCAGCCCCGGCGGGGGGAACTACAATGAGCAGTTCTTC. Encoded protein: CATSPGGGNYNEQFF. Drawing the rest from reference TRBV15 and TRBJ2-1, the complete variable domain is DAMVIQNPRYQVTQFGKPVTLSCSQTLNHNVMYWYQQKSSQAPKLLFHYYDKDFNNEADTPDNFQSRRPNTSFCFLDIRSPGLGDTAMYLCATSPGGGNYNEQFFGPGTRLTVL.

Only a few counts were recorded for this clonotype. V and J are TRBV6-1 and TRBJ1-2, with no clear D. Germline CDR1 is MNHNS and CDR2 is SASEGT. This CDR3 region has 15 residues. Trimming removed 1 base at V and 4 bases at J, with 13 bases between. The CDR3 region has the DNA TGTGCCAGCAGTGAAGAAGGGCTTTCGATCTATGGCTACACCTTC. Its translation: CASSEEGLSIYGYTF.

The J gene is TRBJ2-3, the V gene TRBV28; TRBD2 aligns across 8 bases. Per the germline V gene, CDR1 is MDHEN and CDR2 is SYDVKM. V lost 7 bases and J lost 6; bases outside the gene matches: 12. The CDR3 has 15 amino acids. The DNA for the CDR3 is TGTGCCAGCAAGATAACGGGGGGGCGGAGGGATACGCAGTATTTT. This encodes CASKITGGRRDTQYF. Drawing the rest from reference TRBV28 and TRBJ2-3, the complete variable domain is DVKVTQSSRYLVKRTGEKVFLECVQDMDHENMFWYRQDPGLGLRLIYFSYDVKMKEKGDIPEGYSVSREKKERFSLILESASTNQTSMYLCASKITGGRRDTQYFGPGTRLTVL.

This clonotype occurred many times. One end of the junction fails to match germline, which may point to a read error. The rearrangement joins TRBV5-1 to TRBJ2-6, with D unclear. The germline gives CDR1 SGHRS, CDR2 YFSETQ. The CDR3 is 14 residues long. CDR3 coding DNA: TGTGCCAGCAGCCCGATCTCTGGGGCCAACGTCCTGACTTTC. This encodes CASSPISGANVLTF.

This sequence joins TRBV2 and TRBJ2-1; D is undetermined. The CDR3 spans 11 residues. V was clipped by 8 bases and J by 9 bases, with 11 bases between them. Germline V gene sequence: CDR1 SNHLY, CDR2 FYNNEI. The CDR3 region is CASLDFREQFF. The CDR3 nucleotides are TGTGCCAGCTTGGATTTTCGTGAGCAGTTCTTC.

The chain employs TRBV19 and TRBJ1-1; TRBD1 agrees at 7 bases. Trimming at V came to 6 bases and at J to 4 bases, leaving 5 bases not matched to a gene. Per the germline V gene, CDR1 is LNHDA and CDR2 is SQIVND (reference sequence). The CDR3 runs to 13 residues. The CDR3: CASRSTGSTEAFF. The CDR3 coding sequence is TGTGCCAGTAGATCGACAGGGAGCACTGAAGCTTTCTTT.

This clonotype was counted between two and nine times. The chain carries TRBV27 and TRBJ2-1; 8 bases are a match to TRBD2. The length of the CDR3 is 16 residues. CDR1 MNHEY and CDR2 SMNVEV come from the germline V gene (reference sequence). With 6 bases clipped from V and 8 bases from J, the junction kept 15 bases outside the gene matches. This CDR3 is CASSFIDGTRGDEQFF. For the CDR3, the DNA is TGTGCCAGCAGCTTTATTGACGGGACTAGAGGCGATGAGCAGTTCTTC.

V is TRBV11-2 and J is TRBJ2-7; 9 bases map to TRBD1. This CDR3 is built from 16 residues. Germline-derived CDR1 and CDR2 are SGHAT and FQNNGV. After removal of 3 bases from V and 3 bases from J, the junction contained 9 bases not matched to a gene. CDR3 in amino acids: CASSFLSGQGLYEQYF. The CDR3 DNA is TGTGCCAGCAGCTTCTTGTCGGGACAGGGACTCTACGAGCAGTACTTC.

This clonotype showed up just once. The chain has TRBV12-3 or TRBV12-4 and TRBJ1-6; 8 nucleotides match TRBD1. V was clipped by 5 bases and J by 7 bases; unmatched bases: 4. The CDR3 spans 14 residues. The DNA of the CDR3 is TGTGCCAGCAGTGGGACAGGCAGAAATTCACCCCTCCACTTT. Translated: CASSGTGRNSPLHF.

This clonotype was picked up a small number of times. The chain couples TRBV4-3 to TRBJ2-1; 7 bases line up with TRBD1. Trimming cost V 0 bases and J 8 bases; bases outside gene matches: 10. There are 16 residues in the CDR3. CDR1 and CDR2 from the germline V gene are LGHNA and YSLEER. CDR3 sequence (DNA): TGCGCCAGCAGCCAAGAGGAGGACAGGCATTCGTATGAGCAGTTCTTC. Amino acids: CASSQEEDRHSYEQFF.

To note about this clonotype: An end of the junction differs from the germline gene, which may be a read error. The chain is built from TRBV2 and TRBJ2-3; 7 bases match TRBD1. The V gene's germline CDR1 is SNHLY and CDR2 FYNNEI. CDR3 length: 15 amino acids. CDR3 sequence: CAGSQERQGGDTQYF. CDR3 nucleotides: TGTGCCGGCAGTCAAGAACGACAGGGTGGGGATACGCAGTATTTT.

In regard to this clonotype: A much larger clone lies one base from this, so it may be a read error. The V call is TRBV25-1, the J call TRBJ2-7, with 9 bases that match TRBD1. Germline V gene sequence: CDR1 MGHDK, CDR2 SYGVNS. J lost 2 bases, V lost 4 bases, and 9 bases had no gene match. The CDR3 consists of 16 residues. CDR3 DNA: TGTGCCAGCAGTGCAGACACCGGGACAGGGCCCTACGAGCAGTACTTC. Encoded protein: CASSADTGTGPYEQYF.

V and J are TRBV19 and TRBJ2-3; tentatively, D is TRBD1 (5 bases). CDR3 size: 15 residues. V lost 5 bases and J lost 4, with 16 bases in between. CDR1 and CDR2 (germline): LNHDA, SQIVND (reference sequence). CDR3 DNA sequence: TGTGCCAGTAGTGTTCTTGCAGGGCTCGCAGATACGCAGTATTTT. It translates to CASSVLAGLADTQYF.